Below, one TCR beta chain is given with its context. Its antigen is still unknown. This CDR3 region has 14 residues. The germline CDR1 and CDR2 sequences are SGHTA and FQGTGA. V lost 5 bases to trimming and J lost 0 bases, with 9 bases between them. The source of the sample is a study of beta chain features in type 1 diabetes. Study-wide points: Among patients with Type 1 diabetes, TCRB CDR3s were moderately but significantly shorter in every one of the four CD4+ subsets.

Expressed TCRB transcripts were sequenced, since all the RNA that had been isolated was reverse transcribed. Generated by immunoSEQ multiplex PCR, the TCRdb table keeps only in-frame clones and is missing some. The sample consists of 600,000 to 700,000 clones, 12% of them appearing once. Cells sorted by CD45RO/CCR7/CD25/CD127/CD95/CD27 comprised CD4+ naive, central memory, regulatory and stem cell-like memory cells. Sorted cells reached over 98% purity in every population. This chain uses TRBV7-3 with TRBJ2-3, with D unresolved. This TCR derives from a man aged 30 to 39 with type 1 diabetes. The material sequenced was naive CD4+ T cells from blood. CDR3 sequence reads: CASSLTTSTDTQYF. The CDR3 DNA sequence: TGTGCCAGCAGCCTTACAACTAGCACAGATACGCAGTATTTT.